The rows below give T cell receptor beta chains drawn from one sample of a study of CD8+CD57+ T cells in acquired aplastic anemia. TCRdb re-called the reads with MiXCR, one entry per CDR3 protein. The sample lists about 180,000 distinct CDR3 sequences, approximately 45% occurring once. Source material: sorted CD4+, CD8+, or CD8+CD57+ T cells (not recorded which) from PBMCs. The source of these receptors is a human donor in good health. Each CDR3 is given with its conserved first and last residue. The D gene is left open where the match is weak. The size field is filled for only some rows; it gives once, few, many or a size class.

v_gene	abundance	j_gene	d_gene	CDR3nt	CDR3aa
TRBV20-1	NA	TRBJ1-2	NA	TGCAGTGCTAGAGACCCTTCCGACAGATCTAACTATGGCTACACCTTC	CSARDPSDRSNYGYTF
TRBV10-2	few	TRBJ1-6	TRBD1	TGCGCCAGCCTGGGACAGGGGATAGGGTCCTATAATTCACCCCTCCACTTT	CASLGQGIGSYNSPLHF
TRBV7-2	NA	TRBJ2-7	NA	TGTGCCAGCAGCTTAATTAGCCCCTCCGACGAGCAGTACTTC	CASSLISPSDEQYF
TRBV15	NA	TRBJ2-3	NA	TGTGCCACCAGCAAGGATCTCGTTGATACGCAGTATTTT	CATSKDLVDTQYF
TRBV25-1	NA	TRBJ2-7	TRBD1	TGTGCCAGCAGTCCGCCCCCCGACAGGGGCATCAACGAGCAGTACTTC	CASSPPPDRGINEQYF
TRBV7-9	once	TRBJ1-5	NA	TGTGCCAGCAGCTCCTGGGGTAATGGGCATTTT	CASSSWGNGHF
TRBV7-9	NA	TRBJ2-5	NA	TGTGCCAGCAGCTTAGGGGGGTACCAAGAGACCCGGTACTTC	CASSLGGYQETRYF
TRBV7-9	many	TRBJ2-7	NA	TGTGCCAGCAGCTTATTCAACGAGCAGTACTTC	CASSLFNEQYF
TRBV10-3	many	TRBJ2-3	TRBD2	TGTGCCATCAGTGACAGGGAGCGGGGAAGAGATACGCAGTATTTT	CAISDRERGRDTQYF
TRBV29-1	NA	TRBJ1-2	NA	TGCAGCGTTAAAAGGCTGGCAGTAGCTAACTATGGCTACACCTTC	CSVKRLAVANYGYTF
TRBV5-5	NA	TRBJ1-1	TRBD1	TGTGCCAGCAGCTTCGGGACAGGGATGAACACTGAAGCTTTCTTT	CASSFGTGMNTEAFF
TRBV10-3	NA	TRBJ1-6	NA	TGTGCCATCAGTAACCGGGATCTCCCTAATTCACCCCTCCACTTT	CAISNRDLPNSPLHF
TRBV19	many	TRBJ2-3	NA	TGTGCCAGTAGTATTACCAGGGATTCCACAGATACGCAGTATTTT	CASSITRDSTDTQYF
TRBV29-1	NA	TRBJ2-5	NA	TGCAGCGTTGAAGGGCAGGCAGTCTCGGAGACCCAGTACTTC	CSVEGQAVSETQYF
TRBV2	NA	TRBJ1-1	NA	TGTGCCAGCAGTGTTCAGGGAGGTGACACTGAAGCTTTCTTT	CASSVQGGDTEAFF
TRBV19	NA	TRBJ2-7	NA	TGTGCCAGTAGTTCCGGGGACTACGAGCAGTACTTC	CASSSGDYEQYF
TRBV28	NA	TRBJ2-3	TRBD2	TGTGCCAGCAGTTTAAGCGGGAGGGGCACTACAGATACGCAGTATTTT	CASSLSGRGTTDTQYF
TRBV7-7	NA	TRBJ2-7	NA	TGTGCCTGGGAGGGCCCGGGACAAACCTACGAGCAGTACTTC	CAWEGPGQTYEQYF
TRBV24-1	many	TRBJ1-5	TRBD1	TGTGCCACCAGTGGGACAGGGGGCCATCAGCCCCAGCATTTT	CATSGTGGHQPQHF
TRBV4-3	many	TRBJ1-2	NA	TGCGCCAGCAGCCAAGTGGGACAAAGCTATGGCTACACCTTC	CASSQVGQSYGYTF
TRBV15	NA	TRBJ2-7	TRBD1	TGTGCCACCAGCCGACTGGGACAGACCTACGAGCAGTACTTC	CATSRLGQTYEQYF
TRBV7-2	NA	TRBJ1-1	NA	TGTGCCAGCAGCTCCCGACGGGCCACTGAAGCTTTCTTT	CASSSRRATEAFF
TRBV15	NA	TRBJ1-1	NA	TGTGCCACCAGCAGAGACAGGGGTTTGTACACTGAAGCTTTCTTT	CATSRDRGLYTEAFF
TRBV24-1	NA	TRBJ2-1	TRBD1	TGTGCCGTCAGTGGACAGGGGCCCACCAATGAGCAGTTCTTC	CAVSGQGPTNEQFF
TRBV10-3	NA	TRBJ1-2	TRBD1	TGTGCCATCAGTGAAACAGGGGACTATGGCTACACCTTC	CAISETGDYGYTF
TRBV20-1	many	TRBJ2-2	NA	TGCAGTGCCAGGGGGGGGCTAAACGGGGAGCTGTTTTTT	CSARGGLNGELFF
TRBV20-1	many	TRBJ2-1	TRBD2	TGCAGTGCTAGTAGGGCGGGAGGGCCAAACAATGAGCAGTTCTTC	CSASRAGGPNNEQFF
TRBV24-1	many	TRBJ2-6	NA	TGTGCCACCAGTGACAGACAGGTTAACTCTGGGGCCAACGTCCTGACTTTC	CATSDRQVNSGANVLTF
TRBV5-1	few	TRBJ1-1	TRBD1	TGCGCCAGCAGCTCGGGGACAGCGAACACTGAAGCTTTCTTT	CASSSGTANTEAFF
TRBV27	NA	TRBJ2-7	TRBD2	TGTGCCAGCAGTTTCCACGGGACTAGCGGGGGCAGCTCCTACGAGCAGTACTTC	CASSFHGTSGGSSYEQYF
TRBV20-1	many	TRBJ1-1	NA	TGCAGTGCTAGGGAGGGACACCCGAAAACTGAAGCTTTCTTT	CSAREGHPKTEAFF